A single sample is the source of the 15 T cell receptor beta chains below, sequenced in a study of Ad26.COV2.S vaccination and SARS-CoV-2 variants. Assay used: immunoSEQ multiplex PCR; TCRdb lists only in-frame clones, some missing. The sample lists 400,000 to 450,000 clones, 90% occurring once. The treatment: 19 received Ad26.COV2.S at low or high dose, single or two shots; a few received placebo; per-sample allocation not given. Collection of samples fell on day 63 after the first vaccine or placebo injection. Sequenced here: peripheral blood, sampled in a trial of Ad26.COV2.S vaccine versus placebo. The receptors come from a person between 18 and 65 years old who received the Ad26.COV2.S COVID-19 vaccine or a placebo.

The chain is built from TRBV7-2 and TRBJ1-4, with 7 bases fitting TRBD1. The trim removed 4 bases at V and 5 bases at J, leaving 7 bases unmatched. The germline V gene has CDR1 SGHTA and CDR2 FQGNSA. The CDR3 totals 15 residues. CDR3 in amino acids: CASSSAGTVNEKLFF. In DNA form, the CDR3 reads TGTGCCAGCAGCTCCGCCGGGACAGTGAATGAAAAACTGTTTTTT. Supplemented by reference TRBV7-2 and TRBJ1-4, the full variable domain reads GAGVSQSPSNKVTEKGKDVELRCDPISGHTALYWYRQSLGQGLEFLIYFQGNSAPDKSGLPSDRFSAERTGGSVSTLTIQRTQQEDSAVYLCASSSAGTVNEKLFFGSGTQLSVL.

CDR3 in amino acids: CASSYSSGGEQFF. In DNA form, the CDR3 reads TGTGCCAGCAGTTACTCATCGGGCGGAGAGCAGTTCTTC. V and J are TRBV6-2 or TRBV6-3 and TRBJ2-1; D remains unclear. The CDR3 has 13 amino acids. CDR1 is MNHEY, CDR2 SVGEGT, per germline. Between the trimmed V and J ends, which lost 0 bases and 10 bases, there was a span of 10 bases.

The CDR3 is CASSARDTQETQYF. DNA for the CDR3: TGTGCCAGTAGTGCTCGGGACACCCAAGAGACCCAGTACTTC. V and J are TRBV19 and TRBJ2-5; D is possibly TRBD1 (6 bases). This CDR3 has 14 residues. Trimming shortened V by 5 bases and J by 1 base, and 11 bases separated the two germline ends. Germline CDR1 reads LNHDA; CDR2 reads SQIVND (reference sequence).

V usage is TRBV29-1 and J usage is TRBJ2-5; the D gene could be TRBD1 or TRBD2 (5 bases each). CDR1 and CDR2 from the germline V gene are SQVTM and ANQGSEA. The V end lost 5 bases, the J end lost 4 bases, and 14 bases lay between the germline ends. CDR3 length: 13 residues. DNA for the CDR3: TGCAGCGTTCGACCGGGACCCGGAGAGACCCAGTACTTC. Its translation: CSVRPGPGETQYF. Complete variable domain (other parts from reference TRBV29-1 and TRBJ2-5): SAVISQKPSRDICQRGTSLTIQCQVDSQVTMMFWYRQQPGQSLTLIATANQGSEATYESGFVIDKFPISRPNLTFSTLTVSNMSPEDSSIYLCSVRPGPGETQYFGPGTRLLVL.

This chain uses TRBV15 with TRBJ2-7, with D hard to call. CDR1 is LNHNV and CDR2 is YYDKDF in the germline V gene (reference sequence). This CDR3 has 12 amino acids. Deletions cut 3 bases from V and 2 bases from J, with 5 bases between. The CDR3 bases are TGTGCCACCAGCAGTGGTCCCTACGAGCAGTACTTC. Translating gives CATSSGPYEQYF.

The rearrangement uses TRBV28 and TRBJ2-7; D is unclear. Trimming left V 2 bases short and J 3 bases short, with 11 bases between. The germline V gene has CDR1 MDHEN and CDR2 SYDVKM. The CDR3 contains 14 residues. The CDR3 protein is CASSLGVLGYEQYF. The CDR3 DNA sequence: TGTGCCAGCAGTTTAGGGGTACTTGGCTACGAGCAGTACTTC. The full variable domain, its missing parts supplied by reference TRBV28 and TRBJ2-7, is DVKVTQSSRYLVKRTGEKVFLECVQDMDHENMFWYRQDPGLGLRLIYFSYDVKMKEKGDIPEGYSVSREKKERFSLILESASTNQTSMYLCASSLGVLGYEQYFGPGTRLTVT.

For the CDR3, the DNA is TGTGCCAGCAGCCAAGATAAAGGGTGGGGTGGCTACACCTTC. It codes for CASSQDKGWGGYTF. The chain couples TRBV3-1 (or the pseudogene TRBV3-2) to TRBJ1-2, with D uncertain. Germline V lookup: CDR1 LGHDT, CDR2 YNNKEL (reference sequence). Trimming took off 0 bases at V and 7 bases at J, with 12 bases between the two ends. The CDR3 runs to 14 residues.

V is TRBV7-9 and J is TRBJ1-4, with D perhaps matching TRBD1 (6 bases). This CDR3 spans 13 amino acids. Trimming stripped 11 bases from V and 6 bases from J, with 16 bases between. From germline, CDR1 is SEHNR and CDR2 FQNEAQ (reference sequence). CDR3 bases: TGTGCCGGGATGGACAGCGTAGATGAAAAACTGTTTTTT. Its translation: CAGMDSVDEKLFF.

The chain has TRBV12-3 or TRBV12-4 and TRBJ1-1; D is possibly TRBD1 (5 bases). V dropped 3 bases and J dropped 3 bases, with 5 bases sitting between them. This CDR3 has 12 amino acids. CDR3 DNA: TGTGCCAGCAGTTTCAGGGACACTGAAGCTTTCTTT. This translates into CASSFRDTEAFF.

This chain joins TRBV9 and TRBJ2-3; D may be TRBD2 (5 bases). The germline V and J ends were trimmed by 0 bases and 0 bases, with 8 bases remaining between them. Germline values: CDR1 SGDLS, CDR2 YYNGEE. The CDR3 has 15 amino acids. The CDR3 reads CASSVAGYSTDTQYF. CDR3 nucleotides: TGTGCCAGCAGCGTAGCGGGGTATAGCACAGATACGCAGTATTTT.

The chain has TRBV28 and TRBJ1-3; D uncertain. CDR1 and CDR2 (germline): MDHEN, SYDVKM. V was trimmed by 8 bases and J by 0 bases, leaving 8 bases between them. The CDR3 has 13 residues. In nucleotides, the CDR3 is TGTGCCAGCGAGAGACGCTCTGGAAACACCATATATTTT. It is translated as CASERRSGNTIYF.

This chain uses TRBV28 with TRBJ1-4, with D uncertain. CDR1 and CDR2 from the germline V gene are MDHEN and SYDVKM. This CDR3 is 16 amino acids long. V was trimmed by 4 bases and J by 0 bases, leaving 12 bases between them. The CDR3 nucleotides are TGTGCCAGCAGTTCTGAGGGTCCCCCAACTAATGAAAAACTGTTTTTT. It specifies CASSSEGPPTNEKLFF.

This clone occurred once. J is TRBJ2-1 and V is TRBV2; no firm D call. Trimming took 7 bases from V and 7 from J, leaving 5 bases between them. The CDR3 is made up of 10 amino acids. Looked up from germline, CDR1 is SNHLY and CDR2 is FYNNEI. CDR3 region: CASIQNEQFF. For the CDR3, the DNA is TGTGCCAGCATTCAAAATGAGCAGTTCTTC.

This chain connects TRBV5-4 to TRBJ2-1, with 8 bases that match TRBD2. This CDR3 is 14 amino acids long. The germline V gene has CDR1 SGHNT and CDR2 YYREEE (reference sequence). Unmatched junction bases numbered 11, after V lost 9 bases and J lost 6 bases. The CDR3: CATLAREGPNEQFF. DNA of the CDR3: TGTGCCACCCTAGCCCGGGAGGGACCCAATGAGCAGTTCTTC.

This chain uses TRBV29-1 with TRBJ1-3; D call uncertain. From germline, CDR1 is SQVTM and CDR2 ANQGSEA. The CDR3 spans 12 residues. V lost 5 bases and J lost 4, with 9 bases in between. CDR3 bases: TGCAGCGTTAGGGAGCCAGGAAACACCATATATTTT. It is translated as CSVREPGNTIYF.